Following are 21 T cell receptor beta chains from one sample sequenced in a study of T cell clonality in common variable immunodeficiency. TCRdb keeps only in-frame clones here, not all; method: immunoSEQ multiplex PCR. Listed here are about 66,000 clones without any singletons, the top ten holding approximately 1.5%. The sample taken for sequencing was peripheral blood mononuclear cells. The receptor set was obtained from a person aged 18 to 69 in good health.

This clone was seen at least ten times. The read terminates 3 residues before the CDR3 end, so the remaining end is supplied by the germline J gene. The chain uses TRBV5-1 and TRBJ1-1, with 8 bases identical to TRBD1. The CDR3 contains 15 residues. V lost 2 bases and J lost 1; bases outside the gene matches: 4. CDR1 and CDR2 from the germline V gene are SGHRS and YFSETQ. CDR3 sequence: CASSLHGTGNTEAFF. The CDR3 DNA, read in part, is TGCGCCAGCAGCTTACACGGGACAGGGAACACTGAA.

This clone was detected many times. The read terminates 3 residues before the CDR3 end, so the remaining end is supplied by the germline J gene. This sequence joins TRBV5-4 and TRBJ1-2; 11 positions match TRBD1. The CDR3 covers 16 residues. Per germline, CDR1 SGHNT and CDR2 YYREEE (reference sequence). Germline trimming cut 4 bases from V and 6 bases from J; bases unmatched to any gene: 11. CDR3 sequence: CASSKITGQGANGYTF. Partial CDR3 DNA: TGTGCCAGCAGCAAAATAACTGGACAGGGGGCGAATGGC. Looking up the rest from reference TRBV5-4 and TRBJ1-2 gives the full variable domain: ETGVTQSPTHLIKTRGQQVTLRCSSQSGHNTVSWYQQALGQGPQFIFQYYREEENGRGNFPPRFSGLQFPNYSSELNVNALELDDSALYLCASSKITGQGANGYTFGSGTRLTVV.

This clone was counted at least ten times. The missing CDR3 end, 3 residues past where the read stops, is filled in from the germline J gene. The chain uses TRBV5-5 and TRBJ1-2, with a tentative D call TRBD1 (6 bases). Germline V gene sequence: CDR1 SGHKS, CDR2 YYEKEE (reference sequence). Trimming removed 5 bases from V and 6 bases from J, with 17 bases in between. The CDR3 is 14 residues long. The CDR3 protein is CASRRLQGMNGYTF. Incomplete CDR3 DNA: TGTGCCAGCAGGCGATTACAGGGAATGAATGGC.

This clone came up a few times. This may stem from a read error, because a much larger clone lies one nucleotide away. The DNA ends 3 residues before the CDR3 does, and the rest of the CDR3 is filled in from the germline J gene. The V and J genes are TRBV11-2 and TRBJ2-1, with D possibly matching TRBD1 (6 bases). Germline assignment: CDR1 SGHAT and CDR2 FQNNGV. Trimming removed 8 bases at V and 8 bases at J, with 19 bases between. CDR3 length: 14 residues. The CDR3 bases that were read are TGTGCCAGCGGCCCAAGGACGGGACAACATGAG. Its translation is CASGPRTGQHE. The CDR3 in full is CASGPRTGQHEQFF.

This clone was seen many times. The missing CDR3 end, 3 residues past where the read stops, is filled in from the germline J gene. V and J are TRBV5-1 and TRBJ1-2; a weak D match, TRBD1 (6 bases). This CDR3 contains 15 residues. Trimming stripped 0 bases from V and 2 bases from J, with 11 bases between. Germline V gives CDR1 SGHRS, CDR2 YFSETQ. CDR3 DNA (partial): TGCGCCAGCAGCTTGGAGGGGGTAACCAACTATGGC. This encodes CASSLEGVTNYG. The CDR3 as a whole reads CASSLEGVTNYGYTF. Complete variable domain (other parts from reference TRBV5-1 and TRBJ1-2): KAGVTQTPRYLIKTRGQQVTLSCSPISGHRSVSWYQQTPGQGLQFLFEYFSETQRNKGNFPGRFSGRQFSNSRSEMNVSTLELGDSALYLCASSLEGVTNYGYTFGSGTRLTVV.

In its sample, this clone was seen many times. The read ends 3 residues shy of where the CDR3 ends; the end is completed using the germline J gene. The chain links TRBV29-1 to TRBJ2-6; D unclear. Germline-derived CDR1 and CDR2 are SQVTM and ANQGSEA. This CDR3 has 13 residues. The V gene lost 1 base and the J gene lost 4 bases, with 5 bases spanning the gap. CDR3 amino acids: CSVEGPGANVLTF. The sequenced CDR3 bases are TGCAGCGTTGAAGGGCCCGGGGCCAACGTC.

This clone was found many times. The CDR3 sequence is CASSIGPGSSYEQYF. The DNA read from the CDR3 is TGTGCCAGTAGTATCGGTCCCGGGTCTTCCTACGAG. The chain uses TRBV19 and TRBJ2-7, with no clear D. With the read ending 3 residues before the CDR3 end, the germline J gene is used to fill in that end. This CDR3 is 15 amino acids long. Germline loops: CDR1 LNHDA, CDR2 SQIVND (reference sequence). The ends were cut back, 3 bases at V and 1 base at J, with 13 bases in the middle.

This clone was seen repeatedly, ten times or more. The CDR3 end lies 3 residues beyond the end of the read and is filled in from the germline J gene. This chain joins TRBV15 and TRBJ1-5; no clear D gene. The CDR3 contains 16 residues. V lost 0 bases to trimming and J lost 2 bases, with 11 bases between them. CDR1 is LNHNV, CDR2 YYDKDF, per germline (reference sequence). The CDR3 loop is CATSRDRGGGNQPQHF. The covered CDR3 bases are TGTGCCACCAGCAGAGATCGGGGTGGGGGCAATCAGCCC.

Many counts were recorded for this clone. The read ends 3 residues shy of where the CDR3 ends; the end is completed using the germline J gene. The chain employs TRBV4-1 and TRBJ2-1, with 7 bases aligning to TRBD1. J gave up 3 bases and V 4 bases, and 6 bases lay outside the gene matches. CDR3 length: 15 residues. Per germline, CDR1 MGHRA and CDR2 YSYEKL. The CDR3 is CASSPRGQDYNEQFF. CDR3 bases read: TGCGCCAGCAGCCCCCGCGGACAGGACTACAATGAG.

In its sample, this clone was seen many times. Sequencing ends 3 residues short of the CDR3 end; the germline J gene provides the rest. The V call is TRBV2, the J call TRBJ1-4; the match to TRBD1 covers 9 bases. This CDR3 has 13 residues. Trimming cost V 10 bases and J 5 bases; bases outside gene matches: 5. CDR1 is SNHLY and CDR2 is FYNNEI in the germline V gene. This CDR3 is CATRGTGNEKLFF. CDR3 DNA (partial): TGTGCCACACGAGGGACAGGGAATGAAAAA.

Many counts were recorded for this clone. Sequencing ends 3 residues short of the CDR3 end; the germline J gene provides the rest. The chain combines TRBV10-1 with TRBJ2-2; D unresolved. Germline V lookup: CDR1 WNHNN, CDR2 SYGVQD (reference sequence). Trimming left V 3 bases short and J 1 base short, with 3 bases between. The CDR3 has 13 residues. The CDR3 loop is CASSDQNTGELFF. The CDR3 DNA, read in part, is TGCGCCAGCAGTGACCAGAACACCGGGGAG.

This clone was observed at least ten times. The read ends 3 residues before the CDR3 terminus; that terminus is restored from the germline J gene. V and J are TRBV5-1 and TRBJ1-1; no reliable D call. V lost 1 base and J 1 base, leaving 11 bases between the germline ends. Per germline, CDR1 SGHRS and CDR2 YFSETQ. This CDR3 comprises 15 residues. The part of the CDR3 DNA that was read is TGCGCCAGCAGCTTGAGGTTGAAAACGAACACTGAA. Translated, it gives CASSLRLKTNTE. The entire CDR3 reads CASSLRLKTNTEAFF.

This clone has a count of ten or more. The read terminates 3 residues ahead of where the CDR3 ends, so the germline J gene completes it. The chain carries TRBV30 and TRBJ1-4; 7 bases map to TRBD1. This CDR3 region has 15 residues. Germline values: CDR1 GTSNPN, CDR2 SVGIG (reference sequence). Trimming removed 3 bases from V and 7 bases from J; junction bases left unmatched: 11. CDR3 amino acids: CAWSPSRTGIEKLFF. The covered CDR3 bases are TGTGCCTGGAGCCCTTCTCGGACAGGAATTGAAAAA.

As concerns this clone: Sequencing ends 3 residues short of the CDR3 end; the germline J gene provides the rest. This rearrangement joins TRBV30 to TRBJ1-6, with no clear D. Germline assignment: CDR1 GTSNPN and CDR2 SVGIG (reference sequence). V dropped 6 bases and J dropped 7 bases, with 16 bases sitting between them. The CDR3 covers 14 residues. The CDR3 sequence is CACTPGRLNSPLHF. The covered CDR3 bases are TGTGCCTGTACTCCGGGTCGCCTAAATTCACCC.

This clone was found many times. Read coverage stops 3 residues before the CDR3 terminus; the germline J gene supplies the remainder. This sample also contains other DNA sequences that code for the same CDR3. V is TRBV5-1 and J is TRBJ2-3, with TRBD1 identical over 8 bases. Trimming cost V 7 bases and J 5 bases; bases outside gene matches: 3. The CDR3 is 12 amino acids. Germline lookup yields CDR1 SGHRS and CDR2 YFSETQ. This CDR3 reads CASSTGEDTQYF. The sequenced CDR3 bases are TGCGCCAGCTCGACAGGGGAAGATACG. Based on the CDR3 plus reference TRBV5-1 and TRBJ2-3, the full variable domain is KAGVTQTPRYLIKTRGQQVTLSCSPISGHRSVSWYQQTPGQGLQFLFEYFSETQRNKGNFPGRFSGRQFSNSRSEMNVSTLELGDSALYLCASSTGEDTQYFGPGTRLTVL.

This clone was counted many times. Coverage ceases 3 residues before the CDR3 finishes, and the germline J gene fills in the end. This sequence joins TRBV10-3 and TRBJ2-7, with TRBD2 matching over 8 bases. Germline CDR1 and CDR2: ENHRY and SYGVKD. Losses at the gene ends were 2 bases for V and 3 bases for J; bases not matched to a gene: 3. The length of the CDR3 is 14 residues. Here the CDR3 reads CAISETGLVYEQYF. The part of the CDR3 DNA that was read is TGTGCCATCAGTGAGACGGGACTAGTCTACGAG.

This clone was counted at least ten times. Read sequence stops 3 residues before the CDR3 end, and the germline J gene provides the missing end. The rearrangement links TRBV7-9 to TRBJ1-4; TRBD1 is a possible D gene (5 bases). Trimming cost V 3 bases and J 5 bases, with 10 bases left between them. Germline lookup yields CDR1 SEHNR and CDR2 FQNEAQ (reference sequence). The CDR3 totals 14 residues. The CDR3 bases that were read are TGTGCCAGCAGCTTTGGGGGGTTAAATGAAAAA. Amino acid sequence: CASSFGGLNEK. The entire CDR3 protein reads CASSFGGLNEKLFF. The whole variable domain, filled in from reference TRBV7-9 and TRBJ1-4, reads DTGVSQNPRHKITKRGQNVTFRCDPISEHNRLYWYRQTLGQGPEFLTYFQNEAQLEKSRLLSDRFSAERPKGSFSTLEIQRTEQGDSAMYLCASSFGGLNEKLFFGSGTQLSVL.

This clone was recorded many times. The sequenced CDR3 bases are TGTGCCAGCAGCTTGGAAGGGGCAACAGATACG. Translating gives CASSLEGATDT. The whole CDR3 is CASSLEGATDTQYF. The chain couples TRBV5-4 to TRBJ2-3; a possible D gene is TRBD1 (5 bases). Read sequence stops 3 residues before the CDR3 end, and the germline J gene provides the missing end. The CDR3 sequence is 14 residues long. The V end lost 0 bases, the J end lost 3 bases, and 8 bases lay between the germline ends. Germline V gene data show CDR1 as SGHNT and CDR2 as YYREEE (reference sequence).

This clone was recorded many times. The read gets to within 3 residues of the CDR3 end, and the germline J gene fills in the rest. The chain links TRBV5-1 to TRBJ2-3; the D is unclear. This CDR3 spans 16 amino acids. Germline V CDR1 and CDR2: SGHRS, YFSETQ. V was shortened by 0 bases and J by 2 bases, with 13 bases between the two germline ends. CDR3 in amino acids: CASSLESSSVTDTQYF. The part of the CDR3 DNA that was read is TGCGCCAGCAGCTTGGAGTCGAGTAGTGTCACAGATACG. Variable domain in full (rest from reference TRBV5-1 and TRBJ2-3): KAGVTQTPRYLIKTRGQQVTLSCSPISGHRSVSWYQQTPGQGLQFLFEYFSETQRNKGNFPGRFSGRQFSNSRSEMNVSTLELGDSALYLCASSLESSSVTDTQYFGPGTRLTVL.

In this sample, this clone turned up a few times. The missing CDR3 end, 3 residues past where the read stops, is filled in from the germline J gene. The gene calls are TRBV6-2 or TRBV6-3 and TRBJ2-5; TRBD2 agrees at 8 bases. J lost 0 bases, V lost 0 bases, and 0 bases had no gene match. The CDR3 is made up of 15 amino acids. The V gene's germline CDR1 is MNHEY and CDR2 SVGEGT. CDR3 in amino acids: CASSYSRGDQETQYF. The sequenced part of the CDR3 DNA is TGTGCCAGCAGTTACTCGCGGGGGGACCAAGAGACC.

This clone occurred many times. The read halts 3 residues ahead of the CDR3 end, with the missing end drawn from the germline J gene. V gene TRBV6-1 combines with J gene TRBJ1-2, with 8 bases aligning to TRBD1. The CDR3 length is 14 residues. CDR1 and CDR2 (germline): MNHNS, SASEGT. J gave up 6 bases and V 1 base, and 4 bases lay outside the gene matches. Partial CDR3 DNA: TGTGCCAGCAGTGAAGATCCAGGGGGCAATGGC. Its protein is CASSEDPGGNG. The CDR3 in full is CASSEDPGGNGYTF.